One and the same sample provided the 32 T cell receptor beta chains below, sequenced in a study of low-dose radiotherapy and immunotherapy resistance in tumors. The time point denotes: before trial treatment. cDNA synthesis used a TRAV/TRBV-specific primer set for both chains. Both a constant-region primer and a V-primer adapter served to amplify TCRs across 15 to 20 PCR cycles. TCRdb re-called the reads through MiXCR, storing one row per CDR3 protein. The data show 60,000 to 75,000 distinct CDR3 sequences, around 27% seen once. The sequencing used PBMCs, collected before treatment. The source is a male donor with rectosigmoid adenocarcinoma.

This clonotype was counted many times. The chain combines TRBV5-5 with TRBJ1-2; a weak D match, TRBD1 (6 bases). This CDR3 has 16 residues. Germline CDR1 and CDR2: SGHKS and YYEKEE (reference sequence). V lost 0 bases and J lost 0, with 12 bases in between. CDR3 DNA: TGTGCCAGCAGCTTGGTTGGAGGGGGGACTAACTATGGCTACACCTTC. Its translation: CASSLVGGGTNYGYTF.

This clonotype occurred many times. The chain employs TRBV6-1 and TRBJ2-7; D gene uncertain. Germline-derived CDR1 and CDR2 are MNHNS and SASEGT. The CDR3 runs to 15 residues. Trimming pared 1 base from V and 2 bases from J, leaving 12 bases between. CDR3 residues: CASSEEGGGPYEQYF. Here the CDR3 DNA reads TGTGCCAGCAGTGAAGAAGGTGGCGGACCCTACGAGCAGTACTTC.

This clonotype appeared once. V and J are TRBV4-1 and TRBJ2-7; the D gene is possibly TRBD2 (5 bases). This CDR3 is 16 amino acids long. V was pared by 0 bases and J by 0 bases, with 12 bases between. Germline CDR1 reads MGHRA; CDR2 reads YSYEKL. The CDR3 sequence: CASSQDYSVFSYEQYF. In nucleotides, the CDR3 is TGCGCCAGCAGCCAAGATTATAGCGTCTTCTCCTACGAGCAGTACTTC.

The table lists this clonotype with many counts. This sequence joins TRBV28 and TRBJ1-2, with D uncertain. Trimming stripped 3 bases from V and 8 bases from J, with 13 bases between. Germline-derived CDR1 and CDR2 are MDHEN and SYDVKM. The CDR3 totals 13 residues. CDR3 nucleotide sequence: TGTGCCAGCAGTTTGTTACGGGATAGCGGCTACACCTTC. This sequence encodes CASSLLRDSGYTF.

Ten or more counts support this clonotype. The chain has TRBV20-1 and TRBJ2-3, with TRBD2 as a possible D gene (6 bases). The CDR3 contains 14 residues. Germline lookup yields CDR1 DFQATT and CDR2 SNEGSKA (reference sequence). V lost 6 bases, J lost 4 bases, and 17 bases lay in between. CDR3 residues: CSASFRTTPDTQYF. The CDR3 DNA follows: TGCAGTGCATCCTTTCGGACTACTCCAGATACGCAGTATTTT.

The table lists this clonotype with many counts. V is TRBV9 and J is TRBJ2-1; 7 bases map to TRBD1. Losses at the gene ends were 4 bases for V and 4 bases for J; bases not matched to a gene: 14. The germline CDR1 and CDR2 sequences are SGDLS and YYNGEE. The CDR3 consists of 17 residues. This chain's CDR3 is CASSLTSVTGSYNEQFF. The CDR3 DNA reads TGTGCCAGCAGCCTTACAAGCGTGACAGGGTCTTACAATGAGCAGTTCTTC.

The table lists this clonotype with many counts. V is TRBV7-2 and J is TRBJ2-3; TRBD1 is a possible D gene (5 bases). The CDR3 contains 13 residues. Germline V CDR1 and CDR2: SGHTA, FQGNSA. V gave up 7 bases and J gave up 4 bases, with 12 bases separating them. The CDR3 region is CASTGRVADTQYF. DNA for the CDR3: TGTGCCAGCACGGGCAGGGTAGCAGATACGCAGTATTTT.

This clonotype has a count of ten or more. J is TRBJ2-5 and V is TRBV5-1; no clear D gene. Germline V gene data show CDR1 as SGHRS and CDR2 as YFSETQ. V lost 0 bases and J 1 base, leaving 16 bases between the germline ends. The CDR3 contains 17 residues. The CDR3 reads CASSLAIGRASQETQYF. CDR3 nucleotides: TGCGCCAGCAGCTTGGCCATCGGCAGAGCTTCCCAAGAGACCCAGTACTTC.

The sample holds many counts of this clonotype. The chain has TRBV6-5 and TRBJ2-2; 7 bases agree with TRBD2. CDR1 is MNHEY and CDR2 is SVGAGI in the germline V gene. The CDR3 totals 16 residues. V gave up 4 bases and J gave up 2 bases; unmatched junction bases: 7. The CDR3 coding sequence is TGTGCCAGCAGTTCCACTTCGGGAGGTAACACCGGGGAGCTGTTTTTT. Encoded protein: CASSSTSGGNTGELFF.

This clonotype occurred many times. J is TRBJ2-7 and V is TRBV27; 12 bases map to TRBD1. The germline V gene encodes CDR1 MNHEY and CDR2 SMNVEV (reference sequence). V gave up 8 bases and J gave up 5 bases; unmatched junction bases: 4. This CDR3 is 13 amino acids long. The CDR3 sequence is CASEGTGGDEQYF. The CDR3 nucleotides are TGTGCCAGCGAAGGGACAGGGGGCGACGAGCAGTACTTC.

This clonotype was detected ten times or more. This chain joins TRBV4-3 and TRBJ1-2; D is undetermined. Germline CDR1 reads LGHNA; CDR2 reads YSLEER. Deletions cut 0 bases from V and 3 bases from J, with 14 bases between. This CDR3 has 16 amino acids. This chain's CDR3 is CASSQEPARRDYGYTF. The CDR3 DNA sequence: TGCGCCAGCAGCCAAGAACCCGCCAGGCGGGACTATGGCTACACCTTC.

This clonotype has ten or more counts. The chain recombines TRBV7-2 with TRBJ1-1, with D possibly being TRBD1 (5 bases). The CDR3 is made up of 14 amino acids. Deletions cut 5 bases from V and 6 bases from J, with 16 bases between. Germline values: CDR1 SGHTA, CDR2 FQGNSA. The CDR3 region has the DNA TGTGCCAGCAGCCCAGACAGTCGGAGAGCTGAAGCTTTCTTT. Its translation: CASSPDSRRAEAFF.

The CDR3 DNA follows: TGTGCCAGCAGTTTCCCGGGCAGAGGAAACACCATATATTTT. It yields the protein CASSFPGRGNTIYF. This sequence joins TRBV28 and TRBJ1-3, with D hard to call. The CDR3 length is 14 residues. Germline V lookup: CDR1 MDHEN, CDR2 SYDVKM. The ends were cut back, 3 bases at V and 4 bases at J, with 10 bases in the middle.

This clonotype has at least ten counts. The chain combines TRBV18 with TRBJ1-3; TRBD1 matches 8 bases. After removal of 5 bases from V and 4 bases from J, the junction contained 1 base not matched to a gene. The CDR3 is 13 amino acids. In germline, CDR1 is KGHSH, CDR2 LQKENI. CDR3 region: CASSSGGGNTIYF. CDR3 DNA sequence: TGTGCCAGCTCATCAGGGGGCGGAAACACCATATATTTT.

There are many counts of this clonotype. The chain carries TRBV5-1 and TRBJ2-3; weak D call: TRBD2 (6 bases). V gave up 4 bases and J gave up 3 bases, with 12 bases separating them. CDR3 length equals 14 residues. Germline CDR1 is SGHRS and CDR2 is YFSETQ. CDR3 sequence (DNA): TGCGCCAGCAGCCCGGGAGAGGGGACAGATACGCAGTATTTT. It encodes CASSPGEGTDTQYF.

There are many counts of this clonotype. The chain couples TRBV20-1 to TRBJ2-5; D might be TRBD1 (5 bases). The V end lost 1 base, the J end lost 1 base, and 10 bases lay between the germline ends. Germline CDR1 DFQATT, CDR2 SNEGSKA (reference sequence). The CDR3 contains 14 residues. CDR3 nucleotides: TGCAGTGCTAGAGTACAGGAAATCCAAGAGACCCAGTACTTC. Translation: CSARVQEIQETQYF.

This clonotype has a count of ten or more. This chain connects TRBV19 to TRBJ2-1, with D perhaps TRBD1 or TRBD2 (5 bases each). The CDR3 runs to 17 residues. CDR1 LNHDA and CDR2 SQIVND come from the germline V gene (reference sequence). V was trimmed by 6 bases and J by 4 bases, leaving 22 bases between them. CDR3 sequence (DNA): TGTGCCAGTAGATCGAAAACGGGGCCTTGGAGGTACAATGAGCAGTTCTTC. Translated, it gives CASRSKTGPWRYNEQFF.

The chain combines TRBV28 with TRBJ2-2; weak D call: TRBD1 (6 bases). Germline V gene lookup returns CDR1 MDHEN and CDR2 SYDVKM. Trimming left V 5 bases short and J 1 base short, with 11 bases between. CDR3 length equals 15 residues. The CDR3: CASSTPDRNTGELFF. DNA for the CDR3: TGTGCCAGCAGTACCCCGGACAGGAACACCGGGGAGCTGTTTTTT.

This clonotype came up many times. This chain connects TRBV27 to TRBJ2-6, with TRBD1 as a possible D gene (6 bases). Germline CDR1 MNHEY, CDR2 SMNVEV (reference sequence). The V end lost 4 bases, the J end lost 0 bases, and 7 bases lay between the germline ends. The CDR3 loop spans 15 amino acids. CDR3 in DNA: TGTGCCAGCAGTTGGACAGCCTCTGGGGCCAACGTCCTGACTTTC. This codes for CASSWTASGANVLTF.

Written as DNA, the CDR3 is TGCGCCGGGCCCCAGGGGGCCCTACGAAACACCATATATTTT. This translates into CAGPQGALRNTIYF. The V gene is TRBV10-1, the J gene TRBJ1-3, with 8 bases that match TRBD1. Germline CDR1 reads WNHNN; CDR2 reads SYGVQD (reference sequence). The CDR3 spans 14 residues. The V and J ends lost 11 bases and 5 bases, in that order; junction bases with no gene match: 11.

In its sample, this clonotype was seen many times. The CDR3 is CASRDQGFASEQYF. The CDR3 bases are TGTGCCAGCAGGGACCAGGGATTTGCAAGCGAGCAGTACTTC. The rearrangement uses TRBV28 and TRBJ2-7; D might be TRBD1 (5 bases). Trimming took 6 bases from V and 6 from J, leaving 18 bases between them. The CDR3 has 14 amino acids. CDR1 and CDR2 from the germline V gene are MDHEN and SYDVKM.

Many counts were recorded for this clonotype. The chain links TRBV18 to TRBJ2-5; 12 bases map to TRBD1. Looked up from germline, CDR1 is KGHSH and CDR2 is LQKENI. The CDR3 has 15 residues. V was pared by 3 bases and J by 4 bases, with 3 bases of the junction left unmatched. The CDR3 DNA sequence: TGTGCCAGCTCACCGGGACAGGGGGCCGGAGAGACCCAGTACTTC. Residues: CASSPGQGAGETQYF.

The CDR3 region has the DNA TGTGCCAGCAGTGAGTCGGTTATAGCCAAAAACATTCAGTACTTC. Protein product: CASSESVIAKNIQYF. This chain links TRBV2 with TRBJ2-4; the D is unclear. CDR3 length: 15 residues. Trimming removed 3 bases from V and 0 bases from J, with 9 bases in between. The germline V gene has CDR1 SNHLY and CDR2 FYNNEI.

This clonotype was counted many times. The rearrangement links TRBV12-3 or TRBV12-4 to TRBJ1-2, with 8 bases aligning to TRBD1. Germline trimming cut 3 bases from V and 6 bases from J; bases unmatched to any gene: 9. The CDR3 totals 15 residues. The CDR3 here is CASSLLQGALDGYTF. DNA for the CDR3: TGTGCCAGCAGTTTGCTTCAGGGGGCTCTAGATGGCTACACCTTC.

The chain recombines TRBV28 with TRBJ2-5; 10 nucleotides match TRBD2. V was clipped by 6 bases and J by 3 bases; unmatched bases: 4. The CDR3 loop spans 14 amino acids. CDR1 is MDHEN and CDR2 is SYDVKM in the germline V gene. Here the CDR3 DNA reads TGTGCCAGCAGCGGACTAGCGGCCGAAGAGACCCAGTACTTC. Translated: CASSGLAAEETQYF.

A note on this clonotype: A far larger clone is off by one base, so a read error is likely. This chain joins TRBV24-1 and TRBJ2-1; 7 bases are a match to TRBD2. The CDR3 totals 14 residues. Germline loops: CDR1 KGHDR, CDR2 SFDVKD. With V trimmed by 3 bases and J by 13 bases, 11 bases remained unmatched. The CDR3 here is CATSDPGSGETQFF. As DNA, the CDR3 is TGTGCCACCAGTGATCCTGGCAGCGGGGAGACCCAGTTCTTC.

This clonotype has at least ten counts. This chain connects TRBV28 to TRBJ2-5, with no clear D. The CDR3 is 11 residues long. V lost 8 bases to trimming and J lost 4 bases, with 8 bases between them. From germline, CDR1 is MDHEN and CDR2 SYDVKM. DNA of the CDR3: TGTGCCAGCCAGAAAGCAGAGACCCAGTACTTC. Its protein is CASQKAETQYF.

The chain joins TRBV24-1 to TRBJ2-6; TRBD1 matches at 10 bases. Germline CDR1 KGHDR, CDR2 SFDVKD. Germline trimming cut 7 bases from V and 0 bases from J; bases unmatched to any gene: 11. The CDR3 sequence is 19 residues long. The CDR3 sequence: CATSLSPGQGFSGANVLTF. The DNA of the CDR3 is TGTGCCACCAGCCTATCCCCGGGACAGGGGTTCTCTGGGGCCAACGTCCTGACTTTC.

In its sample, this clonotype was seen many times. The rearrangement uses TRBV20-1 and TRBJ1-6; 8 bases are a match to TRBD1. Trimming took 1 base from V and 10 from J; bases not matched to a gene: 3. The germline gives CDR1 DFQATT, CDR2 SNEGSKA (reference sequence). This CDR3 comprises 13 residues. The CDR3 here is CSARADRESPLHF. CDR3 nucleotide sequence: TGCAGTGCTAGAGCGGACAGGGAATCACCCCTCCACTTT.

Comments on this clonotype: At one end, the junction sequence differs from germline, possibly due to a read error. The chain links TRBV13 to TRBJ2-1; 10 positions agree with TRBD1. The CDR3 is made up of 13 amino acids. CDR1 is PRHDT, CDR2 FYEKMQ, per germline (reference sequence). CDR3 bases: TGTGCCACCAGCAGAGGGACAGGGGATGAGCAGTTCTTC. Translation: CATSRGTGDEQFF. The full variable domain, completed using reference TRBV13 and TRBJ2-1, is AAGVIQSPRHLIKEKRETATLKCYPIPRHDTVYWYQQGPGQDPQFLISFYEKMQSDKGSIPDRFSAQQFSDYHSELNMSSLELGDSALYFCATSRGTGDEQFFGPGTRLTVL.

This clonotype has ten or more counts. This chain's CDR3 is CASSQQGFGYTF. CDR3 DNA: TGTGCCAGCAGCCAACAGGGGTTTGGCTACACCTTC. V is TRBV14 and J is TRBJ1-2; D is possibly TRBD1 (6 bases). V lost 2 bases and J lost 7, with 8 bases in between. This CDR3 spans 12 amino acids. Germline V gene data show CDR1 as SGHDN and CDR2 as FVKESK.

A word on this clonotype: A far larger clone is a single base away, which makes a read error likely. The rearrangement uses TRBV27 and TRBJ2-7; D is unclear. Looked up from germline, CDR1 is MNHEY and CDR2 is SMNVEV (reference sequence). The CDR3 covers 12 residues. V was clipped by 5 bases and J by 6 bases, with 11 bases between them. The CDR3 region is CASSAVTCEQYF. CDR3 sequence (DNA): TGTGCCAGCAGTGCCGTTACTTGCGAGCAGTACTTC.